The clone carrying this T cell receptor beta chain has at least ten counts. Its antigen remains unidentified. The data belong to a study of response to subunit inactivated influenza vaccine. Study-level results: The authors suggested that every seasonal influenza vaccination recruits few new T cells.

CDR3 size: 15 residues. The trim removed 6 bases at V and 3 bases at J, leaving 7 bases unmatched. TCRdb used MiXCR to reprocess the RT-PCR reads, holding one entry per CDR3 protein. The table records 450,000 to 600,000 distinct CDR3 sequences, 7.2% of them present only once. J is TRBJ2-7 and V is TRBV12-3 or TRBV12-4; TRBD1 agrees at 11 bases. The input for sequencing was PBMCs from blood, taken about 24 months after vaccination. The sequence was obtained from a man aged 45-69 years who received an inactivated influenza vaccine. CDR3 sequence (DNA): TGTGCCAGCAGGGAACCGGGACAGGGGGGCTACGAGCAGTACTTC. Translating gives CASREPGQGGYEQYF.